This TCR beta chain is from a study of blood T cell repertoires in COVID-19. Generated by immunoSEQ multiplex PCR, the TCRdb table keeps only in-frame clones and is missing some. Of 250,000 to 300,000 clones listed, about nine tenths are singletons. Trimming shortened V by 6 bases and J by 10 bases, and 13 bases separated the two germline ends. This CDR3 region has 11 residues. CDR1 and CDR2 (germline): DFQATT, SNEGSKA (reference sequence). The chain is built from TRBV20-1 and TRBJ2-1; possibly TRBD2 for D (5 bases). This receptor was identified in a woman in her thirties who had recovered from COVID-19. The sample taken for sequencing was PBMCs or T cells enriched from blood (not recorded which). The CDR3 is CSASGSGEQFF. CDR3 in DNA: TGCAGTGCCAGTGGGAGCGGCGAGCAGTTCTTC.